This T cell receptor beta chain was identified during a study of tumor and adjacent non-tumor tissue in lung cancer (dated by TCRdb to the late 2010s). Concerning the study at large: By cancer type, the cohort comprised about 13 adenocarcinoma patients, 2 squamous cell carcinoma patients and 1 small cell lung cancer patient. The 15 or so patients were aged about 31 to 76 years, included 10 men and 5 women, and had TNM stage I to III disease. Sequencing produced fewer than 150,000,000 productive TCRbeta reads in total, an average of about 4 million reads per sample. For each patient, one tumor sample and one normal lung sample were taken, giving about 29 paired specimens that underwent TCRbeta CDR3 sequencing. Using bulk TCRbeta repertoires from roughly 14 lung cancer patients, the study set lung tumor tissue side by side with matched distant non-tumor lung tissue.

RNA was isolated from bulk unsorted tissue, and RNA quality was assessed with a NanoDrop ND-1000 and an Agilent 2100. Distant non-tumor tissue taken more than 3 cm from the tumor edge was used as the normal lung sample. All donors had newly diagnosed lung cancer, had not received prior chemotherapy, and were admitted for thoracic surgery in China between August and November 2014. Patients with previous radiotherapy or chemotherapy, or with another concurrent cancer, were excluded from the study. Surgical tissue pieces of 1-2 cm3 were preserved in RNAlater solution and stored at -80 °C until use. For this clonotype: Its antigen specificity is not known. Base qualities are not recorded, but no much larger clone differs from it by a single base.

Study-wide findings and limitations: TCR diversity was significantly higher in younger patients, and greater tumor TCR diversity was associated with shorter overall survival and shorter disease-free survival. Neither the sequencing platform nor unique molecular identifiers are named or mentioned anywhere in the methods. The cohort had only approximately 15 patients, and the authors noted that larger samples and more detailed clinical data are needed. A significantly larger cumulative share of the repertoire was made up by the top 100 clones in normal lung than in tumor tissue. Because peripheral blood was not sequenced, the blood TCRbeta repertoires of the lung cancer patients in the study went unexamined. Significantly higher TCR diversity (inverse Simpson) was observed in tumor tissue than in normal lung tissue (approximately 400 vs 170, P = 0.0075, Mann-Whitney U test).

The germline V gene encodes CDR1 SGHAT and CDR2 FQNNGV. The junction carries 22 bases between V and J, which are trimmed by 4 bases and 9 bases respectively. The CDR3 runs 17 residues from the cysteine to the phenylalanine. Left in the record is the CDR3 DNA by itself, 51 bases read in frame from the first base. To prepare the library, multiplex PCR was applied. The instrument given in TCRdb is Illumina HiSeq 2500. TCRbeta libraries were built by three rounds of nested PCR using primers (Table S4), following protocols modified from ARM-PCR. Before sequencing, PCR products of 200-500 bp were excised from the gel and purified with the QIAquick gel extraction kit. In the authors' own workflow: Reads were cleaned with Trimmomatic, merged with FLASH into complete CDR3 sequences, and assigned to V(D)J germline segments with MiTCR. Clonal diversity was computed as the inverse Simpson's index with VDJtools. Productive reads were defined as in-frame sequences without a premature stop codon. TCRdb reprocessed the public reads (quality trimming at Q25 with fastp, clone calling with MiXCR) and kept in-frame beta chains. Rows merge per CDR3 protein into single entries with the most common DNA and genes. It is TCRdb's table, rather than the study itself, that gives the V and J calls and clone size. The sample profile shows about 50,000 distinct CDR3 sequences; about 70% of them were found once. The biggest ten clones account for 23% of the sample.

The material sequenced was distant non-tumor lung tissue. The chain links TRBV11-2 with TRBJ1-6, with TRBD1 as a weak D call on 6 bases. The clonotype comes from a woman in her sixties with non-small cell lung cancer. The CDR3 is CASSSTLGTKRSSPLHF. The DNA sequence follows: TGTGCCAGCAGCTCAACATTAGGGACAAAGCGGAGTTCACCCCTCCACTTT. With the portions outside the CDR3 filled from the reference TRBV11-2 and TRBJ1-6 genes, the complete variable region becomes EAGVAQSPRYKIIEKRQSVAFWCNPISGHATLYWYQQILGQGPKLLIQFQNNGVVDDSQLPKDRFSAERLKGVDSTLKIQPAKLEDSAVYLCASSSTLGTKRSSPLHFGNGTRLTVT.